This record concerns one T cell receptor beta chain sequence. This specimen belongs to a study of blood T cell repertoires in COVID-19. The CDR3 spans 14 residues. Germline values: CDR1 WSHSY, CDR2 SAAADI. With 7 bases clipped from V and 6 bases from J, the junction kept 8 bases outside the gene matches. Original handling: It was from reference gene primer amplification that nucleated cell counts were estimated. Only in-frame clones appear in the TCRdb table, and some are missing; sequencing was by immunoSEQ multiplex PCR. The DNA was the basis for D and trimming; V, J and clone size are from that table. The data hold over 600,000 clones, with more than 80% observed a single time.

Sequencing used peripheral blood. The source is a woman between 18 and 29 years old with acute or convalescent COVID-19. The rearrangement links TRBV10-2 to TRBJ2-1, with 8 positions matching TRBD2. CDR3 DNA: TGCGCCAGCACCTTGTCGGGGGGGGGCAATGAGCAGTTCTTC. It encodes CASTLSGGGNEQFF.